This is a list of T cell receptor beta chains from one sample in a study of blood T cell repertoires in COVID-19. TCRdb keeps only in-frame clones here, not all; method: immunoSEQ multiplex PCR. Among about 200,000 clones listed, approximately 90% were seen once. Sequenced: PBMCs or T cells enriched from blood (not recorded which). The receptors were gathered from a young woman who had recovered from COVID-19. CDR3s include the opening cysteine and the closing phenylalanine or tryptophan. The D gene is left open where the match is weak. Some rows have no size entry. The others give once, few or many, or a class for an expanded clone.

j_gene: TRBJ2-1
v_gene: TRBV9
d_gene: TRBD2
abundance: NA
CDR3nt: TGTGCCAGCAGCGTTTTGGGGATAGGAGCGGGAGTTAGCAGTGAGCAGTTCTTC
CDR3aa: CASSVLGIGAGVSSEQFF

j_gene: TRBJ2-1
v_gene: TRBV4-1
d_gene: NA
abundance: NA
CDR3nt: TGCGCCAGCAGCCAAAACTCGGGACAAAGCGAGCAGTTCTTC
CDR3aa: CASSQNSGQSEQFF

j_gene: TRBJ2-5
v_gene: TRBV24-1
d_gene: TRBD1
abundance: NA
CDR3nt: TGTGCCACCAGTGATGGGACAGAAACCTCACAAGAGACCCAGTACTTC
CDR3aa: CATSDGTETSQETQYF

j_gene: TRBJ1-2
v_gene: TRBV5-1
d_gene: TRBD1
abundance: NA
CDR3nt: TGCGCCAGCAGCTCCCGGGACAGGACTTCCATAAATAACTATGGCTACACCTTC
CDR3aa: CASSSRDRTSINNYGYTF

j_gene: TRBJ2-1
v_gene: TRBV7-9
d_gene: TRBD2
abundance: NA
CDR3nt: TGTGCCAGCAGCTCCACCGGGACTAGCGGGGGGGATACCTACAATGAGCAGTTCTTC
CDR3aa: CASSSTGTSGGDTYNEQFF

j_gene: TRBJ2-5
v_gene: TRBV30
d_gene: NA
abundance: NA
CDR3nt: TGTGCCTCCACACGGGCGGGGGAGACCCAGTACTTC
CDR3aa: CASTRAGETQYF

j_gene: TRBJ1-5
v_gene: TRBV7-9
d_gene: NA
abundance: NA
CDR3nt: TGTGCCAGCAGCTTGGGGCAGGGGAATCAGCCCCAGCATTTT
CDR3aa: CASSLGQGNQPQHF

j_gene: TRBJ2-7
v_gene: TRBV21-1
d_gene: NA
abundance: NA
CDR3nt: TGTGCCAGCAGCAATCAGGGGTCAGACTACGAGCAGTACTTC
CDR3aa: CASSNQGSDYEQYF

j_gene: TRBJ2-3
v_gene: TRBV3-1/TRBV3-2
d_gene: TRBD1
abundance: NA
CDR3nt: TGTGCCAGCAGCCAAGGGACAGGGAGCACAGATACGCAGTATTTT
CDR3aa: CASSQGTGSTDTQYF

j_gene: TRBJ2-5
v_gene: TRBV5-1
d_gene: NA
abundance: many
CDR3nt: TGCGCCAGCAGCTTGGGCTTGAGGGAGACCCAGTACTTC
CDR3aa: CASSLGLRETQYF

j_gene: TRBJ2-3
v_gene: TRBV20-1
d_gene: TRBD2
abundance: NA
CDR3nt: TGCAGTGCTAGTACGCTAGCGGCGCAGTATTTT
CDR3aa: CSASTLAAQYF

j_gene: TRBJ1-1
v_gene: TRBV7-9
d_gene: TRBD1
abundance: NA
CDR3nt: TGTGCCAGCAGCTTAGGGGACAGGAACACTGAAGCTTTCTTT
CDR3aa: CASSLGDRNTEAFF

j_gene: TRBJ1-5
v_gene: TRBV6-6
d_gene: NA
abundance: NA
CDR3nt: TGTGCCAGCACCCCGGGGGGCAATCAGCCCCAGCATTTT
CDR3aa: CASTPGGNQPQHF

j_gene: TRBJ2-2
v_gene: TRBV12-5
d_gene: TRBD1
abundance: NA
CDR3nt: TGTGCTAGTGGTTTGGTATATACGGGACAGGGTCACACCGGGGAGCTGTTTTTT
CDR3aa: CASGLVYTGQGHTGELFF

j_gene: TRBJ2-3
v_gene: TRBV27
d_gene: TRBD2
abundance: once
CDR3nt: TGTGCCAGCAGTTTACCCGGGGCGGGGGCAGATACGCAGTATTTT
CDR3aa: CASSLPGAGADTQYF

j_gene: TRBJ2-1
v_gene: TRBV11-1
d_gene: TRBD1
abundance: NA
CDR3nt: TGTGCCAGCAGCCTGGACAGGCGCAATGAGCAGTTCTTC
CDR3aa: CASSLDRRNEQFF

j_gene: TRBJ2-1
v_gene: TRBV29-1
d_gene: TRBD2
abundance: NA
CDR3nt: TGCAGCGTTCGAGAAACGGGGGGCAATGAGCAGTTCTTC
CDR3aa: CSVRETGGNEQFF

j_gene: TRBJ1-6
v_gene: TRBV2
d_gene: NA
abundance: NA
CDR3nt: TGTGCCAGCAGTGTACGCAGGGCAAGCTCCTATAATTCACCCCTCCACTTT
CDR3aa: CASSVRRASSYNSPLHF

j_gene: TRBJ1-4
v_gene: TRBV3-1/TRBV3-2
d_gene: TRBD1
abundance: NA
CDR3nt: TGTGCCAGCAGCCCCCGCCAGGGGGCGACTAATGAAAAACTGTTTTTT
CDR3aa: CASSPRQGATNEKLFF

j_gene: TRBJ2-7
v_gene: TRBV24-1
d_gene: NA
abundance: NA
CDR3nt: TGTGCCACCAGTGACCCTGACAGCTCCTACGAGCAGTACTTC
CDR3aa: CATSDPDSSYEQYF

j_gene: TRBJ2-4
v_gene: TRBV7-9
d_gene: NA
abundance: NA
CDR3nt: TGTGCCAGCAGCTTAGGGGACTCCTTAGCCAAAAACATTCAGTACTTC
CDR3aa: CASSLGDSLAKNIQYF

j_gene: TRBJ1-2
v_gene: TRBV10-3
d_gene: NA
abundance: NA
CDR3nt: TGTGCCATCAGCACTAGGTCGGGTACAGGGTATACTAACTATGGCTACACCTTC
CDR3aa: CAISTRSGTGYTNYGYTF

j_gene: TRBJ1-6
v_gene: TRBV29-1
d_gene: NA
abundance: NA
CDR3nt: TGCAGCGTTGCTCTCCGCGGGTCACAGGGCAATTCACCCCTCCACTTT
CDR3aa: CSVALRGSQGNSPLHF

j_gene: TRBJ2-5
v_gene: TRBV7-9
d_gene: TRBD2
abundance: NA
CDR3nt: TGTGCCAGCAGCTGGGGCCCTAGCGGGGGGGCCCAAGAGACCCAGTACTTC
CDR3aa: CASSWGPSGGAQETQYF

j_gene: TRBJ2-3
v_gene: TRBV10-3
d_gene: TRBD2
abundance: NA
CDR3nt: TGTGCCATCAAAGGGACTAGCGGGCCCACAGATACGCAGTATTTT
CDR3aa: CAIKGTSGPTDTQYF

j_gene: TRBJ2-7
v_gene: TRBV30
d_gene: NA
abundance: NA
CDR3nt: TGTGCCTGGAGAGTTGCGGGGAGCGGCGAGCAGTACTTC
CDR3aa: CAWRVAGSGEQYF

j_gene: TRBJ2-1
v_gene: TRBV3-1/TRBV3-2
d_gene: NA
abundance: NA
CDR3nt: TGTGCCAGCAGCCAAGGAGGGAATGAGCAGTTCTTC
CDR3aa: CASSQGGNEQFF

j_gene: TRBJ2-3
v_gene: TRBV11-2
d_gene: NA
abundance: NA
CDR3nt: TGTGCCAGCAGCTTAGGGGCCTCCGCGGATACGCAGTATTTT
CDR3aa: CASSLGASADTQYF

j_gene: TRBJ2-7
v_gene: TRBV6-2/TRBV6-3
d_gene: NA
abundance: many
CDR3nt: TGTGCCAGCAGTTACCGGGACACCTACGAGCAGTACTTC
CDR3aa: CASSYRDTYEQYF

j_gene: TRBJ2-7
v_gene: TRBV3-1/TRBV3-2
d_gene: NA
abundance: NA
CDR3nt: TGTGCCAGCAGCCCGACCTGGCAGGCCTACGAGCAGTACTTC
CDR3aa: CASSPTWQAYEQYF

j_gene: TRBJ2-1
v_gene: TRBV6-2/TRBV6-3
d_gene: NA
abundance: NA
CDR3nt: TGTGCCAGCAGTTTCGGCGGGGACAATGAGCAGTTCTTC
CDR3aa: CASSFGGDNEQFF

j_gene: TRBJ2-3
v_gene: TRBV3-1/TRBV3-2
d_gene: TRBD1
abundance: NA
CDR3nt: TGTGCCAGCAGAGGACAGGACACAGATACGCAGTATTTT
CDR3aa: CASRGQDTDTQYF

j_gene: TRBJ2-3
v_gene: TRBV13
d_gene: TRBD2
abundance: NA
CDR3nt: TGTGCCAGCAAGCGGGGAGGGCCGTTAGCAGATACGCAGTATTTT
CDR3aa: CASKRGGPLADTQYF

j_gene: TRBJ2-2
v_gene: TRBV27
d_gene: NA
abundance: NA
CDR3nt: TGTGCCAGCAGGGTAGACGGGGTCGTCGCCGGGGAGCTGTTTTTT
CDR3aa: CASRVDGVVAGELFF

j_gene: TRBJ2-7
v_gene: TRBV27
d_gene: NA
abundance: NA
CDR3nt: TGTGCCGTACGAAGGGGCGGCTACGAGCAGTACTTC
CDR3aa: CAVRRGGYEQYF

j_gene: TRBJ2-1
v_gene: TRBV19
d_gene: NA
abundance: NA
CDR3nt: TGTGCCAGTAGTATAGTCACACAGGGTTTCCTAACTCGGGGGCAGTTCTTC
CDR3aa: CASSIVTQGFLTRGQFF

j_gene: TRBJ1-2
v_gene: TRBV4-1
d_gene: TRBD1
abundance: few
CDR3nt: TGCGCCAGCAGCCAACCGGGACAGGGAATCTATGGCTACACCTTC
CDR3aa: CASSQPGQGIYGYTF

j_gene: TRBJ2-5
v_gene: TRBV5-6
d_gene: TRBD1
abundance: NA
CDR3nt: TGTGCCAGCAGCCCCCGGGACAGGGGGAATTCTACCGTCGGAGAGACCCAGTACTTC
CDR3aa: CASSPRDRGNSTVGETQYF

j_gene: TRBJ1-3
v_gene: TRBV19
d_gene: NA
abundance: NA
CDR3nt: TGTGCCAGTAGTATCACAGGCTCTGGAAACACCATATATTTT
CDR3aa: CASSITGSGNTIYF

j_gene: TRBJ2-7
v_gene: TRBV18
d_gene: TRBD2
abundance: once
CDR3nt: TGTGCCAGCTCCGAGCAGCGGGGGAACGAGCAGTACTTC
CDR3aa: CASSEQRGNEQYF

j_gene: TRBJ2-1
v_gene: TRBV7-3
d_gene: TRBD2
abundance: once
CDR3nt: TGTGCCAGCAGCTTCACTAGCGGGGGGACCTACAATGAGCAGTTCTTC
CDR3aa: CASSFTSGGTYNEQFF

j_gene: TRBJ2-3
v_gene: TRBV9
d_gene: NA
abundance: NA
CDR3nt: TGTGCCAGCAGCGTAGCTACGGGCGGGAGCACAGATACGCAGTATTTT
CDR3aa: CASSVATGGSTDTQYF

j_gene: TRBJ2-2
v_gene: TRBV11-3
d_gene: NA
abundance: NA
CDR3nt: TGTGCCAGCAGCCTAGACCCTGACAGCCCGAACACCGGGGAGCTGTTTTTT
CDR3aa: CASSLDPDSPNTGELFF